These 20 T cell receptor beta chains share one sample of origin, sequenced in a study of blood T cell repertoires in COVID-19. Assay: immunoSEQ multiplex PCR; the TCRdb copy retains only in-frame clones and omits some. The data contain 100,000 to 150,000 clones, approximately 80% of them singletons. Sequenced input: peripheral blood. The receptor set was obtained from a human donor in a cohort sampled during active COVID-19.

The V call is TRBV28, the J call TRBJ1-6; the match to TRBD1 covers 9 bases. The CDR3 is made up of 17 amino acids. Germline CDR1 reads MDHEN; CDR2 reads SYDVKM. The V gene end was trimmed by 4 bases and the J gene end by 10 bases; junction bases not matched to a gene: 14. CDR3 nucleotide sequence: TGTGCCAGCAGTTCCGGGACAGGGTTTAGTTTTGGATCACCCCTCCACTTT. Translated, it gives CASSSGTGFSFGSPLHF.

The CDR3 spells CASSLGGALGADTQYF. The CDR3 DNA reads as TGCGCCAGCAGCTTGGGCGGGGCCCTCGGTGCAGATACGCAGTATTTT. This chain joins TRBV5-1 and TRBJ2-3, with TRBD2 as a possible D gene (6 bases). The CDR3 contains 16 residues. Between the trimmed V and J ends, which lost 0 bases and 4 bases, there was a span of 15 bases. In germline, CDR1 is SGHRS, CDR2 YFSETQ. The complete variable domain, with remaining parts taken from reference TRBV5-1 and TRBJ2-3, reads KAGVTQTPRYLIKTRGQQVTLSCSPISGHRSVSWYQQTPGQGLQFLFEYFSETQRNKGNFPGRFSGRQFSNSRSEMNVSTLELGDSALYLCASSLGGALGADTQYFGPGTRLTVL.

The CDR3 protein is CASSSRDRGPETQYF. In DNA, the CDR3 is TGTGCCAGCAGCTCCCGGGACAGGGGGCCAGAGACCCAGTACTTC. The chain recombines TRBV5-4 with TRBJ2-5; 12 bases fit TRBD1. J lost 4 bases, V lost 3 bases, and 4 bases had no gene match. The CDR3 sequence is 15 residues long. Germline V gene data show CDR1 as SGHNT and CDR2 as YYREEE (reference sequence).

This chain links TRBV6-6 with TRBJ1-5; D uncertain. V shed 1 base and J shed 0 bases, with 4 bases lying between them. Germline lookup yields CDR1 MNHNY and CDR2 SVGAGI (reference sequence). The CDR3 is made up of 14 amino acids. In DNA, the CDR3 is TGTGCCAGCAGTTACTTGTATAGCAATCAGCCCCAGCATTTT. This gives the protein CASSYLYSNQPQHF.

This clone has more than one count but fewer than ten. The chain recombines TRBV3-1 (or the pseudogene TRBV3-2) with TRBJ1-1, with 7 bases fitting TRBD1. With V trimmed by 4 bases and J by 10 bases, 6 bases remained unmatched. This CDR3 has 12 residues. Germline lookup yields CDR1 LGHDT and CDR2 YNNKEL (reference sequence). The DNA for the CDR3 is TGTGCCAGCAGCCTGGGACAGCGAAGAGCTTTCTTT. This gives the protein CASSLGQRRAFF.

The sample holds a few counts of this clone. This chain uses TRBV28 with TRBJ1-2, with D tentatively TRBD1 (5 bases). The CDR3 covers 15 residues. Germline assignment: CDR1 MDHEN and CDR2 SYDVKM. Trimming shortened V by 10 bases and J by 5 bases, and 23 bases separated the two germline ends. The CDR3 here is CAIGGFPTQGYGYTF. CDR3 bases: TGTGCCATAGGAGGGTTCCCGACGCAGGGTTATGGCTACACCTTC.

The chain has TRBV9 and TRBJ1-1, with D unclear. This CDR3 region has 15 residues. Trimming left V 4 bases short and J 1 base short, with 14 bases between. Germline V gene sequence: CDR1 SGDLS, CDR2 YYNGEE. The CDR3 is CASSTSGSPNTEAFF. The DNA of the CDR3 is TGTGCCAGCAGCACCTCGGGAAGCCCGAACACTGAAGCTTTCTTT. The full variable domain, with the rest looked up from reference TRBV9 and TRBJ1-1, is DSGVTQTPKHLITATGQRVTLRCSPRSGDLSVYWYQQSLDQGLQFLIQYYNGEERAKGNILERFSAQQFPDLHSELNLSSLELGDSALYFCASSTSGSPNTEAFFGQGTRLTVV.

The CDR3 DNA sequence: TGTGCCAGCAGCCAGGGCATACTCGACAGGGGCTATGGCTACACCTTC. Its translation: CASSQGILDRGYGYTF. The rearrangement links TRBV3-1 (or the pseudogene TRBV3-2) to TRBJ1-2; TRBD1 agrees at 8 bases. Trimming cost V 3 bases and J 4 bases; bases outside gene matches: 10. Germline loops: CDR1 LGHDT, CDR2 YNNKEL (reference sequence). The CDR3 length is 16 residues.

The J gene is TRBJ2-5, the V gene TRBV27, with 10 bases aligning to TRBD2. Germline-derived CDR1 and CDR2 are MNHEY and SMNVEV (reference sequence). CDR3 length: 16 residues. With 5 bases clipped from V and 2 bases from J, the junction kept 8 bases outside the gene matches. The CDR3 sequence: CASSPLGAGGQETQYF. CDR3 sequence (DNA): TGTGCCAGCAGTCCCCTTGGAGCGGGGGGGCAAGAGACCCAGTACTTC.

J is TRBJ1-2 and V is TRBV11-3, with TRBD1 matching over 10 bases. CDR1 and CDR2 (germline): SGHNT, YENEEA. Trimming removed 2 bases from V and 7 bases from J; junction bases left unmatched: 10. The CDR3 loop spans 16 amino acids. The CDR3 nucleotides read TGTGCCAGCAGCTTATACGACAGGGGGCGGGGTTTTGGCTACACCTTC. It encodes CASSLYDRGRGFGYTF.

J is TRBJ1-2 and V is TRBV11-2; 9 bases align to TRBD1. The germline gives CDR1 SGHAT, CDR2 FQNNGV. This CDR3 is 17 amino acids long. V trimming: 2 bases; J trimming: 5 bases; junction bases outside the gene matches: 12. The CDR3 is CASSLIRDRDNWYGYTF. The CDR3 coding sequence is TGTGCCAGCAGCTTAATAAGGGACAGGGACAACTGGTATGGCTACACCTTC. Filled out from reference TRBV11-2 and TRBJ1-2, the complete variable domain reads EAGVAQSPRYKIIEKRQSVAFWCNPISGHATLYWYQQILGQGPKLLIQFQNNGVVDDSQLPKDRFSAERLKGVDSTLKIQPAKLEDSAVYLCASSLIRDRDNWYGYTFGSGTRLTVV.

The chain is built from TRBV5-8 and TRBJ2-5; TRBD2 aligns across 12 bases. The CDR3 is made up of 17 amino acids. V shed 0 bases and J 2 bases; nucleotides not matched to a gene: 5. Germline V lookup: CDR1 SGHTS, CDR2 YDEGEE. The CDR3 nucleotides read TGTGCCAGCAGCTTGGGACTAGCGGGGGTGGATCAAGAGACCCAGTACTTC. This codes for CASSLGLAGVDQETQYF.

The CDR3 is CASSDRGTGNYEQYF. DNA of the CDR3: TGTGCCAGCAGTGACCGGGGGACAGGGAACTACGAGCAGTACTTC. The chain carries TRBV6-1 and TRBJ2-7; 9 bases match TRBD1. J gave up 3 bases and V 3 bases, and 6 bases lay outside the gene matches. The CDR3 has 15 residues. Germline loops: CDR1 MNHNS, CDR2 SASEGT.

J is TRBJ2-3 and V is TRBV21-1; the DNA was not compared with TRBD2, the D call given in the table. TRBV21-1 is tagged as a pseudogene. This CDR3 is 15 amino acids long. CDR3: CASSKVEGSTDTQYF. The CDR3 DNA sequence: TGTGCCAGCAGCAAAGTGGAGGGAAGCACAGATACGCAGTATTTT.

The DNA for the CDR3 is TGTGCCTGGAGTGTACAGGAAGAGACCCAGTACTTC. Its protein product is CAWSVQEETQYF. The chain is built from TRBV30 and TRBJ2-5, with a tentative D call TRBD1 (5 bases). The CDR3 is 12 amino acids. Trimming stripped 0 bases from V and 3 bases from J, with 5 bases between. Looked up from germline, CDR1 is GTSNPN and CDR2 is SVGIG (reference sequence). Based on the CDR3 plus reference TRBV30 and TRBJ2-5, the full variable domain is SQTIHQWPATLVQPVGSPLSLECTVEGTSNPNLYWYRQAAGRGLQLLFYSVGIGQISSEVPQNLSASRPQDRQFILSSKKLLLSDSGFYLCAWSVQEETQYFGPGTRLLVL.

This chain links TRBV5-4 with TRBJ1-4; 11 nucleotides line up with TRBD1. Trimming cost V 4 bases and J 7 bases; bases outside gene matches: 3. Germline V gives CDR1 SGHNT, CDR2 YYREEE (reference sequence). The CDR3 contains 14 residues. CDR3 sequence (DNA): TGTGCCAGCAGCCGGACAGGGGGCGGTGAAAAACTGTTTTTT. It codes for CASSRTGGGEKLFF.

This clone was detected only a few times. The chain links TRBV19 to TRBJ2-2, with D possibly being TRBD2 (6 bases). The CDR3 extends over 15 amino acids. V shed 8 bases and J shed 1 base, with 14 bases lying between them. Germline lookup yields CDR1 LNHDA and CDR2 SQIVND (reference sequence). The CDR3 DNA reads as TGTGCCAGTCTACCCGGAGGGGAGAACACCGGGGAGCTGTTTTTT. It is translated as CASLPGGENTGELFF.

The gene calls are TRBV7-6 and TRBJ2-1, with D possibly TRBD2 on 6 matching bases. The ends were cut back, 5 bases at V and 5 bases at J, with 10 bases in the middle. This CDR3 is built from 13 residues. Germline lookup yields CDR1 SGHVS and CDR2 FNYEAQ. The CDR3 reads CASSKTRNNEQFF. The CDR3 nucleotides are TGTGCCAGCAGCAAGACTAGGAACAATGAGCAGTTCTTC.

The chain joins TRBV5-6 to TRBJ1-2; TRBD1 might be the D (6 bases). CDR1 SGHDT and CDR2 YYEEEE come from the germline V gene. This CDR3 has 14 amino acids. Trimming took 0 bases from V and 4 from J, leaving 10 bases between them. CDR3 sequence: CASSLDRATYGYTF. The CDR3 coding sequence is TGTGCCAGCAGCTTGGACAGGGCCACCTATGGCTACACCTTC.

This chain connects TRBV4-3 to TRBJ2-2; 7 bases fit TRBD2. With 0 bases clipped from V and 6 bases from J, the junction kept 10 bases outside the gene matches. The germline V gene has CDR1 LGHNA and CDR2 YSLEER. The CDR3 consists of 17 residues. The chain's CDR3 is CASSQDVREGFPGELFF. The CDR3 DNA follows: TGCGCCAGCAGCCAAGATGTTAGGGAGGGTTTCCCCGGGGAGCTGTTTTTT.